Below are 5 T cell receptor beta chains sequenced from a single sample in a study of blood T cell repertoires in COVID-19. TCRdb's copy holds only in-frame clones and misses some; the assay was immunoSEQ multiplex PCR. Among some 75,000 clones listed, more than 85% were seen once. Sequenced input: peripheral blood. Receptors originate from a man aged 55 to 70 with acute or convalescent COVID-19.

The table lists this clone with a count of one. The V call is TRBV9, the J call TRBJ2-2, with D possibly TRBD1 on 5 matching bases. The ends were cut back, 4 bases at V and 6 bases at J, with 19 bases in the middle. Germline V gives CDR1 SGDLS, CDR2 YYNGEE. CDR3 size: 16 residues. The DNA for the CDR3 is TGTGCCAGCAGCCCCGGGCCCACCCAACAGGCCGGGGAGCTGTTTTTT. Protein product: CASSPGPTQQAGELFF.

The CDR3 reads CASSADPGADTQYF. The CDR3 bases are TGCGCCAGCAGCGCGGACCCGGGGGCAGATACGCAGTATTTT. This chain connects TRBV5-1 to TRBJ2-3; perhaps TRBD2 as D (6 bases). CDR3 length: 14 amino acids. From germline, CDR1 is SGHRS and CDR2 YFSETQ. V lost 4 bases and J lost 4, with 13 bases in between.

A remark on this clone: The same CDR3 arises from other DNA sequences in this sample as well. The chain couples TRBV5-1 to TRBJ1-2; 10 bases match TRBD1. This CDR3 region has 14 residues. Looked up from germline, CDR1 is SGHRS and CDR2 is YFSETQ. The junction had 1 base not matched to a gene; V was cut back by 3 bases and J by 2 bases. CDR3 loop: CASSSTGGNYGYTF. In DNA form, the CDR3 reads TGCGCCAGCAGCTCGACAGGGGGCAACTATGGCTACACCTTC.

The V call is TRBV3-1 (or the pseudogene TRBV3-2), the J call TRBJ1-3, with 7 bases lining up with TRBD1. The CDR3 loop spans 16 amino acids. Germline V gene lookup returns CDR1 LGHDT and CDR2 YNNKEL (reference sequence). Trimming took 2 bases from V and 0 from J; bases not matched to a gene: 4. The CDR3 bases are TGTGCCAGCAGCCAACGACAGGGTAGCTCTGGAAACACCATATATTTT. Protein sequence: CASSQRQGSSGNTIYF.

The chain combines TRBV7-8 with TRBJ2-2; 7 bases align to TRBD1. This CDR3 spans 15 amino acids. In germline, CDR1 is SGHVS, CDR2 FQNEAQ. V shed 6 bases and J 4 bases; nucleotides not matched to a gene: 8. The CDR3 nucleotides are TGTGCCAGCAGTCGAGAGGGGGCCGGCACCGGGGAGCTGTTTTTT. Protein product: CASSREGAGTGELFF.